The 23 T cell receptor beta chains below come from one sample, sequenced in a study of T cells in localized non-small cell lung cancer. Sequenced by immunoSEQ multiplex PCR; TCRdb stores in-frame clones only, minus some. The sample includes 2,700 or so clones, 24% seen only once; the top ten take around 6.8%. The specimen was lung tumor tissue, collected before any cancer treatment. These TCRs come from a woman aged 40-69 years with stage I lung adenocarcinoma.

This clone appeared a few times. The chain combines TRBV29-1 with TRBJ2-7; 7 bases match TRBD1. V shed 6 bases and J 2 bases; nucleotides not matched to a gene: 16. CDR3 length: 16 amino acids. Per germline, CDR1 SQVTM and CDR2 ANQGSEA. The CDR3 coding sequence is TGCAGCGTGGTCGAGGGGGCGGCAGGATGGCCCTACGAGCAGTACTTC. Its translation: CSVVEGAAGWPYEQYF.

V gene TRBV6-8 combines with J gene TRBJ2-5; the D is unclear. The CDR3 totals 16 residues. Per the germline V gene, CDR1 is MNHGY and CDR2 is SAAAGT. Trimming left V 8 bases short and J 0 bases short, with 19 bases between. Here the CDR3 reads CASGHTLRRNQETQYF. The CDR3 DNA reads TGTGCCAGCGGTCATACGCTAAGGAGAAACCAAGAGACCCAGTACTTC.

This clone has a handful of counts. The chain combines TRBV6-8 with TRBJ2-7; no clear D. V dropped 6 bases and J dropped 0 bases, with 9 bases sitting between them. Germline lookup yields CDR1 MNHGY and CDR2 SAAAGT. This CDR3 has 13 amino acids. CDR3 amino acids: CASSPYASYEQYF. CDR3 nucleotides: TGTGCCAGCAGCCCCTATGCCTCCTACGAGCAGTACTTC.

This clone was counted only a few times. The chain recombines TRBV11-3 with TRBJ2-3, with TRBD2 matching over 12 bases. The V segment lost 5 bases and the J segment 2 bases; nucleotides outside the gene matches: 14. The CDR3 totals 19 residues. In germline, CDR1 is SGHNT, CDR2 YENEEA. In DNA, the CDR3 is TGTGCCAGCAGCCCGGGGCTAGCGGGGGGGAAAGGACACACAGATACGCAGTATTTT. Its protein product is CASSPGLAGGKGHTDTQYF.

The table lists this clone with a few counts. V and J are TRBV28 and TRBJ2-7, with unresolved D. The V end lost 1 base, the J end lost 3 bases, and 4 bases lay between the germline ends. The length of the CDR3 is 12 residues. The germline CDR1 and CDR2 sequences are MDHEN and SYDVKM. The CDR3 sequence is CASSLSGYEQYF. Written as DNA, the CDR3 is TGTGCCAGCAGTTTATCGGGCTACGAGCAGTACTTC.

This clone showed up just once. V and J are TRBV29-1 and TRBJ2-1; perhaps TRBD1 as D (6 bases). V dropped 4 bases and J dropped 4 bases, with 20 bases sitting between them. In germline, CDR1 is SQVTM, CDR2 ANQGSEA. The CDR3 loop spans 16 amino acids. CDR3 amino acids: CSVGGLQGLAYNEQFF. CDR3 sequence (DNA): TGCAGCGTTGGGGGGCTACAGGGTCTGGCTTACAATGAGCAGTTCTTC.

This clone came up a few times. The chain couples TRBV6-8 to TRBJ2-7, with D hard to call. This CDR3 region has 12 residues. Germline V gives CDR1 MNHGY, CDR2 SAAAGT. The V end was cut by 5 bases, the J end by 6 bases, with 11 bases between. The CDR3 region is CASSGPGGEQYF. As DNA, the CDR3 is TGTGCCAGCAGTGGGCCTGGCGGCGAGCAGTACTTC.

This chain connects TRBV18 to TRBJ2-7, with D tentatively TRBD2 (5 bases). Germline loops: CDR1 KGHSH, CDR2 LQKENI. V lost 6 bases and J lost 3, with 18 bases in between. CDR3 length equals 15 residues. As DNA, the CDR3 is TGTGCCAGCTCCTTCGCGGCGGGTGACGACTACGAGCAGTACTTC. Its protein product is CASSFAAGDDYEQYF.

This clone was found a few times. The chain has TRBV28 and TRBJ1-1; possibly TRBD1 for D (6 bases). CDR1 is MDHEN, CDR2 SYDVKM, per germline. With 3 bases removed from V and 7 bases from J, the gap between germline ends came to 18 bases. There are 15 residues in the CDR3. CDR3 DNA: TGTGCCAGCAGTTTTGCGGCAGGGGAAACTAATGAAGCTTTCTTT. The encoded protein is CASSFAAGETNEAFF.

This clone has only a few counts. This chain links TRBV6-8 with TRBJ1-2; tentative D call: TRBD1 (6 bases). The germline CDR1 and CDR2 sequences are MNHGY and SAAAGT. Trimming cost V 4 bases and J 7 bases, with 16 bases left between them. This CDR3 is built from 14 residues. The CDR3, as DNA: TGTGCCAGCAGTTCGGGGGGCGAGATGGCTGGCTACACCTTC. Residues: CASSSGGEMAGYTF.

This clone occurred a few times. The chain carries TRBV11-3 and TRBJ1-3; 9 bases are shared with TRBD1. The CDR3 is made up of 16 amino acids. Per germline, CDR1 SGHNT and CDR2 YENEEA. The ends lost 5 bases at V and 0 bases at J; junction bases unmatched: 5. The CDR3 DNA is TGTGCCAGCAGCAGGACAGGGGACCTCTCTGGAAACACCATATATTTT. Translation: CASSRTGDLSGNTIYF.

The chain combines TRBV19 with TRBJ1-1; TRBD1 matches at 8 bases. Losses at the gene ends were 0 bases for V and 6 bases for J; bases not matched to a gene: 9. The CDR3 extends over 16 amino acids. CDR1 is LNHDA, CDR2 SQIVND, per germline (reference sequence). This CDR3 reads CASSIDPGTGPSEAFF. DNA of the CDR3: TGTGCCAGTAGTATAGACCCCGGGACAGGTCCTTCTGAAGCTTTCTTT.

The chain recombines TRBV11-3 with TRBJ1-1; D gene uncertain. The CDR3 contains 14 residues. Germline CDR1 reads SGHNT; CDR2 reads YENEEA. The V gene lost 5 bases and the J gene lost 3 bases, with 13 bases spanning the gap. CDR3 sequence reads: CASSPGSRDTEAFF. In nucleotides, the CDR3 is TGTGCCAGCAGCCCCGGGTCGCGGGACACTGAAGCTTTCTTT. Looking up the rest from reference TRBV11-3 and TRBJ1-1 gives the full variable domain: EAGVVQSPRYKIIEKKQPVAFWCNPISGHNTLYWYLQNLGQGPELLIRYENEEAVDDSQLPKDRFSAERLKGVDSTLKIQPAELGDSAVYLCASSPGSRDTEAFFGQGTRLTVV.

The V call is TRBV11-3, the J call TRBJ2-2, with D perhaps given as TRBD1 or TRBD2 (6 bases each). Deletions cut 8 bases from V and 7 bases from J, with 23 bases between. The length of the CDR3 is 16 residues. The V gene's germline CDR1 is SGHNT and CDR2 YENEEA. CDR3 coding DNA: TGTGCCAGCCTACCCCCCGGGGGCCAGGTATTCGGGGAGCTGTTTTTT. It translates to CASLPPGGQVFGELFF.

This clone is termed medium-sized (0.01 to 0.1%). The V gene is TRBV4-3, the J gene TRBJ1-1; D is unresolved. V was trimmed by 0 bases and J by 0 bases, leaving 29 bases between them. The CDR3 runs to 22 residues. Germline V gene sequence: CDR1 LGHNA, CDR2 YSLEER. CDR3 nucleotides: TGCGCCAGCAGCCAAGATCTAGCGGGCCACACCCTGGTTGCCTTAATGAACACTGAAGCTTTCTTT. Translation gives CASSQDLAGHTLVALMNTEAFF.

The genes are TRBV10-2 and TRBJ1-1; TRBD1 aligns across 8 bases. V lost 0 bases to trimming and J lost 3 bases; unmatched junction nucleotides: 3. The germline V gene has CDR1 WSHSY and CDR2 SAAADI. This CDR3 has 15 residues. The CDR3 sequence is CASSESGQGHTEAFF. The CDR3 DNA reads TGCGCCAGCAGTGAGTCCGGACAGGGCCACACTGAAGCTTTCTTT.

Within the sample, this clone is medium-sized. The chain uses TRBV11-3 and TRBJ2-5; TRBD2 matches 7 bases. Germline V CDR1 and CDR2: SGHNT, YENEEA. Trimming took 3 bases from V and 5 from J; bases not matched to a gene: 9. The length of the CDR3 is 15 residues. CDR3 sequence: CASSFAGVGSETQYF. In DNA, the CDR3 is TGTGCCAGCAGCTTTGCGGGAGTCGGATCTGAGACCCAGTACTTC.

The chain carries TRBV19 and TRBJ2-2; D gene uncertain. V dropped 1 base and J dropped 7 bases, with 10 bases sitting between them. CDR1 is LNHDA and CDR2 is SQIVND in the germline V gene (reference sequence). This CDR3 is 14 amino acids long. CDR3 DNA sequence: TGTGCCAGTAGTATAGCCCGATCGGGCGGGGAGCTGTTTTTT. Translated: CASSIARSGGELFF.

The J gene is TRBJ2-1, the V gene TRBV11-3; 12 nucleotides align to TRBD2. CDR1 is SGHNT, CDR2 YENEEA, per germline. The J segment lost 9 bases and the V segment lost 5 bases, leaving 8 bases of the junction unmatched. This CDR3 spans 15 amino acids. In DNA, the CDR3 is TGTGCCAGCAGCACTAGCGGGAGGAGGAGGGGTGAGCAGTTCTTC. It yields the protein CASSTSGRRRGEQFF.

This clone was counted between two and nine times. The chain combines TRBV6-8 with TRBJ2-1; a weak D match, TRBD2 (6 bases). V dropped 5 bases and J dropped 0 bases, with 11 bases sitting between them. From germline, CDR1 is MNHGY and CDR2 SAAAGT. The CDR3 is 15 residues long. This CDR3 is CASSLGLRSYNEQFF. CDR3 DNA: TGTGCCAGCAGTCTAGGACTACGCTCCTACAATGAGCAGTTCTTC.

This clone turned up a few times. The chain carries TRBV6-8 and TRBJ1-1; D is perhaps TRBD1 (6 bases). The CDR3 length is 14 residues. V shed 7 bases and J shed 5 bases, with 17 bases lying between them. Germline V gives CDR1 MNHGY, CDR2 SAAAGT. CDR3 residues: CASTFGGAWTEAFF. The CDR3 DNA reads TGTGCCAGCACCTTCGGGGGGGCGTGGACTGAAGCTTTCTTT.

A few counts support this clone. The chain carries TRBV28 and TRBJ1-2, with D possibly being TRBD1 (6 bases). V was shortened by 5 bases and J by 3 bases, with 19 bases between the two germline ends. The length of the CDR3 is 16 residues. Per germline, CDR1 MDHEN and CDR2 SYDVKM. CDR3 coding DNA: TGTGCCAGCAGTCTCCCTCAGACAGGATCCCACTATGGCTACACCTTC. It specifies CASSLPQTGSHYGYTF.

A few counts support this clone. V usage is TRBV11-3 and J usage is TRBJ2-3; no definite D call. There are 16 residues in the CDR3. The germline CDR1 and CDR2 sequences are SGHNT and YENEEA. V lost 3 bases to trimming and J lost 2 bases, with 15 bases between them. The CDR3 here is CASSLLNSFYTDTQYF. As DNA, the CDR3 is TGTGCCAGCAGCTTGCTAAATAGCTTCTACACAGATACGCAGTATTTT.